These T cell receptor beta chains were read from a single sample in a study of blood T cell repertoires in COVID-19. Repertoires were generated with immunoSEQ multiplex PCR, while TCRdb's copy carries only in-frame clones and drops some. The table shows roughly 400,000 clones, with roughly 86% occurring only once. The sample consisted of PBMCs or T cells enriched from blood (not recorded which). The origin of the receptors is a middle-aged woman with acute COVID-19. The CDR3 runs from the conserved cysteine through the conserved F or W. D genes are given only for firm matches. Size is omitted from some rows. Given values are once, few, many or a class for expanded clones.

TRBV25-1	TRBJ1-1	TRBD1	NA	TGTGCCAGCTCCGTACCCCTCCAGGGGGCGCGAACTGAAGCTTTCTTT	CASSVPLQGARTEAFF
TRBV18	TRBJ1-5	NA	NA	TGTGCCAGCTCTCCATTGGCAGGGATTCAGCCCCAGCATTTT	CASSPLAGIQPQHF
TRBV27	TRBJ2-5	TRBD1	NA	TGTGCCAGCAGTTTAAATTTGGCAGGGGGTTTAGAGACCCAGTACTTC	CASSLNLAGGLETQYF
TRBV6-5	TRBJ1-4	NA	NA	TGTGCCAGCAGTCGGGGGGGGCTGGAAAAACTGTTTTTT	CASSRGGLEKLFF
TRBV30	TRBJ1-2	TRBD1	NA	TGTGCCTGGAGTAAGGGACAGGGGACGTATGGCTACACCTTC	CAWSKGQGTYGYTF
TRBV5-5	TRBJ2-2	NA	NA	TGTGCCAGCAGCCGTCTAGGGGAGGCCGGGGAGCTGTTTTTT	CASSRLGEAGELFF
TRBV7-9	TRBJ1-2	TRBD1	NA	TGTGCCAGCAGAGGGGACAGGAGCAGGTATGGCTACACCTTC	CASRGDRSRYGYTF
TRBV29-1	TRBJ2-1	NA	NA	TGCAGCGGGAACGAAGATGTACAGGGCCGAACTCGGCATGAGCAGTTCTTC	CSGNEDVQGRTRHEQFF
TRBV2	TRBJ1-6	TRBD1	NA	TGTGCCAGCAGTGGGGATGTGGGACAGTATAATTCACCCCTCCACTTT	CASSGDVGQYNSPLHF
TRBV27	TRBJ2-7	NA	NA	TGTGCCAGCAGTAACACGAACAGCGGGCTGGGGGAGCAGTACTTC	CASSNTNSGLGEQYF
TRBV2	TRBJ1-1	TRBD1	NA	TGTGCCAGCAGGGTAGGGACAGGTAACACTGAAGCTTTCTTT	CASRVGTGNTEAFF
TRBV29-1	TRBJ2-5	NA	NA	TGCAGCGTTGAACTACTACAGGACCAAGAGACCCAGTACTTC	CSVELLQDQETQYF
TRBV2	TRBJ2-4	NA	NA	TGTGCCAGCAGTGTATTCCCGGGTCTAGCCAAAAACATTCAGTACTTC	CASSVFPGLAKNIQYF
TRBV30	TRBJ1-2	NA	NA	TGTGCCTGGACCACAGGGAGTGGCTACACCTTC	CAWTTGSGYTF
TRBV3-1/TRBV3-2	TRBJ2-7	NA	NA	TGTGCCAGCAGTTCTACAGGTTACGAGCAGTACTTC	CASSSTGYEQYF
TRBV7-8	TRBJ2-1	TRBD2	once	TGTGCCAGCAGTTCCGGGACTAGCGTACCGGGGGGGCAGTTCTTC	CASSSGTSVPGGQFF
TRBV12-5	TRBJ1-5	NA	NA	TGTGCTAGTGGTCACGAGGGCCGCAATCAGCCCCAGCATTTT	CASGHEGRNQPQHF
TRBV4-2	TRBJ1-2	NA	NA	TGTGCCAGCAGCCAAGATGTCGGTAACTATGGCTACACCTTC	CASSQDVGNYGYTF
TRBV19	TRBJ2-4	TRBD2	NA	TGTGCCAGTAGTATATCTGTGACTAGCGGGGGGAACCGGGGCATTCAGTACTTC	CASSISVTSGGNRGIQYF
TRBV15	TRBJ2-2	TRBD2	once	TGTGCCACCAGAGTCTTAGCGGGGGCCCCCACCGGGGAGCTGTTTTTT	CATRVLAGAPTGELFF
TRBV11-2	TRBJ2-3	TRBD2	NA	TGTGCCAGCAGCTTAGCCTTCGGAGGGAACGGGGGGGGCACAGATACGCAGTATTTT	CASSLAFGGNGGGTDTQYF
TRBV7-8	TRBJ1-1	NA	NA	TGTGCCAGCAGCTTAAGTGTTGCGGGGGCTTCAGCTTTCTTT	CASSLSVAGASAFF
TRBV7-9	TRBJ2-4	NA	NA	TGTGCCAGCAGTCCGGCTCCAACGGGCGGGGAGTACTTC	CASSPAPTGGEYF
TRBV5-4	TRBJ2-1	TRBD2	NA	TGTGCCAGCAGCGGGGAACTTACGGGACTAGCACCCAATGAGCAGTTCTTC	CASSGELTGLAPNEQFF
TRBV9	TRBJ1-2	NA	few	TGTGCCAGCAGCTTAGGGACACCAGCTAACTATGGCTACACCTTC	CASSLGTPANYGYTF
TRBV7-9	TRBJ2-5	TRBD1	once	TGTGCCAGCAGTTATGAACAGGGGAGAAGCGAGACCCAGTACTTC	CASSYEQGRSETQYF
TRBV24-1	TRBJ1-6	NA	NA	TGTGCCACCAGTGATTTGTCCGACTTATACTATAATTCACCCCTCCACTTT	CATSDLSDLYYNSPLHF
TRBV12-3/TRBV12-4	TRBJ1-1	NA	NA	TGTGCCAGCAGTTTTGGACAGAAATATGAAGCTTTCTTT	CASSFGQKYEAFF
TRBV5-8	TRBJ1-3	NA	NA	TGTGCCAGCAGCTGGGGAGGATCTGGAAACACCATATATTTT	CASSWGGSGNTIYF
TRBV2	TRBJ2-5	TRBD1	NA	TGTGCCAGCAGTGAAGGGACAGGGGTGGAGACCCAGTACTTC	CASSEGTGVETQYF
TRBV19	TRBJ2-5	TRBD2	NA	TGTGCCAGTAGTATAGTTGGGACTAGCGGCCAAGAGACCCAGTACTTC	CASSIVGTSGQETQYF
TRBV5-4	TRBJ1-4	TRBD1	NA	TGTGCCAGCAGCCAAAAGTCGGACAGGAGAAATGAAAAACTGTTTTTT	CASSQKSDRRNEKLFF
TRBV2	TRBJ1-4	TRBD1	NA	TGTGCCAGCAGGGCCGGACAGGCATTAAACGTTAATAATGAAAAACTGTTTTTT	CASRAGQALNVNNEKLFF
TRBV19	TRBJ1-6	TRBD1	NA	TGTGCCAGTAGTATAGATGCCGGGACAGCCAGGTCACCCCTCCACTTT	CASSIDAGTARSPLHF
TRBV19	TRBJ1-1	NA	NA	TGTGCCAGTAGTATTGGGGGACTTGGGTCTGAAGCTTTCTTT	CASSIGGLGSEAFF
TRBV7-2	TRBJ2-1	TRBD2	NA	TGTGCCAGCAGCCCAAATTTAGCGGGGGGGCAGGAGCAGTTCTTC	CASSPNLAGGQEQFF
TRBV12-3/TRBV12-4	TRBJ1-2	NA	few	TGTGCCAGCACCCAGGGATTGGATGGCTACACCTTC	CASTQGLDGYTF
TRBV4-1	TRBJ2-3	TRBD1	NA	TGCGCCAGCAGCCAGGAGACAGGGATGGGAGATACGCAGTATTTT	CASSQETGMGDTQYF
TRBV5-4	TRBJ1-3	TRBD1	NA	TGTGCCAGCAGCAAGAGACAGGGCGGAAACACCATATATTTT	CASSKRQGGNTIYF
TRBV19	TRBJ1-5	NA	NA	TGTGCCAGTAGTTCCGGGACAAGCCTCAATCAGCCCCAGCATTTT	CASSSGTSLNQPQHF
TRBV19	TRBJ2-7	TRBD1	few	TGTGCCAGTAGGGTACAGGGGCCCGACGAGCAGTACTTC	CASRVQGPDEQYF
TRBV19	TRBJ1-5	NA	NA	TGTGCCAGTAGTGACACGAGCGGGGCAAATCAGCCCCAGCATTTT	CASSDTSGANQPQHF
TRBV5-4	TRBJ2-3	TRBD2	NA	TGTGCCAGCAGCTTTGTCGGGGGGGCAGATACGCAGTATTTT	CASSFVGGADTQYF
TRBV4-1	TRBJ2-7	TRBD2	NA	TGCGCCAGCAGCCAAGTAGCGGGGGAGGACGAGCAGTACTTC	CASSQVAGEDEQYF
TRBV19	TRBJ2-7	NA	NA	TGTGCCAGTAGTAGCCCTCATGAGGGAAACTACGAGCAGTACTTC	CASSSPHEGNYEQYF
TRBV9	TRBJ2-7	TRBD1	NA	TGTGCCAGCAGCGGAGGACCCGGGACAGGGTTCCACGAGCAGTACTTC	CASSGGPGTGFHEQYF
TRBV5-8	TRBJ1-4	NA	NA	TGTGCCAGCAGCTGGGGGGGCTATTGGGGACACGAAAAACTGTTTTTT	CASSWGGYWGHEKLFF
TRBV7-9	TRBJ1-5	NA	NA	TGTGCCAGCAGCTCTAACGAGGGTTTCAATCAGCCCCAGCATTTT	CASSSNEGFNQPQHF
TRBV11-2	TRBJ1-3	TRBD1	NA	TGTGCCAGCAGCTTAACAGGGGGTAACTCTGGAAACACCATATATTTT	CASSLTGGNSGNTIYF
TRBV10-3	TRBJ1-1	NA	once	TGTGCCATCACCCAATCGGGGAGGACTGAAGCTTTCTTT	CAITQSGRTEAFF
TRBV4-1	TRBJ1-1	TRBD1	NA	TGCGCCAGCAGCCAAGATGGGACAGGAACGGCACCTGAAGCTTTCTTT	CASSQDGTGTAPEAFF
TRBV7-9	TRBJ1-1	NA	NA	TGTGCCAGCAGCCTTTGGGGCAGGGATGGGAACACTGAAGCTTTCTTT	CASSLWGRDGNTEAFF
TRBV7-9	TRBJ2-4	TRBD2	NA	TGTGCCAGCAGCCCCACCCTAGCGGGGATCGGTGGCATTCAGTACTTC	CASSPTLAGIGGIQYF
TRBV7-9	TRBJ2-3	TRBD1	NA	TGTGCCAGCAGCGAGGACAGGGGACGCACAGATACGCAGTATTTT	CASSEDRGRTDTQYF
TRBV30	TRBJ1-2	NA	NA	TGTGCCTGGAGTGTGGGGCAGGCAAGGGGCTACACCTTC	CAWSVGQARGYTF
TRBV7-2	TRBJ1-1	NA	NA	TGTGCCAGCAGCCAACAGGGAATGAACACTGAAGCTTTCTTT	CASSQQGMNTEAFF
TRBV5-1	TRBJ2-3	TRBD2	NA	TGCGCCAGCAGCTCTCTTGGCGGGGGGGCAGATACGCAGTATTTT	CASSSLGGGADTQYF